Described below is a single TCR beta chain sequence and its context. This record belongs to a study of T cells after somatic rescue of genetic block. Profiled with immunoSEQ multiplex PCR; TCRdb holds only in-frame clones, not every one. The sample shows 9,500 to 12,000 clones, about four fifths of them seen only once. The CDR3 covers 13 residues. Trimming left V 4 bases short and J 2 bases short, with 8 bases between. CDR1 and CDR2 (germline): SNHLY, FYNNEI. The rearrangement joins TRBV2 to TRBJ1-2; D may be TRBD1 (5 bases). The sequenced sample consisted of peripheral blood mononuclear cells (PBMCs). The TCR comes from a boy aged 5-17 years. The CDR3 nucleotides read TGTGCCAGCAGTGCGGGGGTAAACTATGGCTACACCTTC. This codes for CASSAGVNYGYTF.